This TCR beta chain originates from a study of identifying expanded T cells in peripheral blood. V was cut by 0 bases and J by 8 bases, with 11 bases left in between. The CDR3 loop spans 13 amino acids. Germline CDR1 SGHDT, CDR2 YYEEEE. Generated by immunoSEQ multiplex PCR, the TCRdb table keeps only in-frame clones and is missing some. The repertoire consists of some 54,000 clones, with roughly 82% occurring once and the leading ten covering 12% to 15%. At least ten counts were recorded for this clone. Sequencing was carried out using blood. V and J are TRBV5-6 and TRBJ1-1; D might be TRBD1 (5 bases). This sequence originates from a person aged 18 to 75 in good health. The CDR3 protein is CASSLARGREAFF. As DNA, the CDR3 is TGTGCCAGCAGCTTGGCCCGGGGGAGAGAAGCTTTCTTT.